The 3 T cell receptor beta chains reported below all come from one sample, sequenced in a study of immune evolution from preneoplasia to lung adenocarcinoma. Here immunoSEQ multiplex PCR was the method, and the copy in TCRdb shows in-frame clones only, minus some. The sample lists 6,000 to 10,000 clones, 83% seen once, with under 3.5% in the top ten. The specimen was FFPE minimally invasive lung adenocarcinoma tissue. The source is a person aged 70 to 85 with lung adenocarcinoma.

The J gene is TRBJ1-2, the V gene TRBV5-1, with D possibly matching TRBD1 (6 bases). Trimming shortened V by 2 bases and J by 8 bases, and 16 bases separated the two germline ends. Germline CDR1 and CDR2: SGHRS and YFSETQ. The CDR3 is made up of 14 amino acids. The CDR3 protein is CASSFSPGEEGYTF. The CDR3 coding sequence is TGCGCCAGCAGCTTTAGCCCAGGGGAGGAAGGCTACACCTTC.

The J gene is TRBJ1-2, the V gene TRBV30, with a possible D match to TRBD1 (6 bases). Between the trimmed V and J ends, which lost 0 bases and 4 bases, there was a span of 21 bases. CDR1 is GTSNPN, CDR2 SVGIG, per germline (reference sequence). CDR3 size: 17 residues. In nucleotides, the CDR3 is TGTGCCTGGAGTGTCGGAGGGGACACCCGGGGGCTCTATGGCTACACCTTC. This encodes CAWSVGGDTRGLYGYTF.

The rearrangement links TRBV19 to TRBJ2-5, with D uncertain. This CDR3 region has 13 residues. The germline V and J ends were trimmed by 3 bases and 5 bases, with 10 bases remaining between them. Per germline, CDR1 LNHDA and CDR2 SQIVND (reference sequence). CDR3: CASSITGRETQYF. DNA for the CDR3: TGTGCCAGTAGTATCACCGGCCGGGAGACCCAGTACTTC.